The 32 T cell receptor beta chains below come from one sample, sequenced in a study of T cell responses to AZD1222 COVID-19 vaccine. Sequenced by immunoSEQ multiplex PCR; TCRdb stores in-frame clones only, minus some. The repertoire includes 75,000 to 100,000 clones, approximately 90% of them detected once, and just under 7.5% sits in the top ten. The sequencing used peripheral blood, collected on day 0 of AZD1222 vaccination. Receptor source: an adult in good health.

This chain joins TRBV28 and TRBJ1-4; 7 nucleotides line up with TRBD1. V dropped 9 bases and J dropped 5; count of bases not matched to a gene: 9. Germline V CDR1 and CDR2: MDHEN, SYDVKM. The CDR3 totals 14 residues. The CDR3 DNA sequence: TGTGCCAGTTGCCAAGGGGGCTGCAATGAAAAACTGTTTTTT. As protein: CASCQGGCNEKLFF.

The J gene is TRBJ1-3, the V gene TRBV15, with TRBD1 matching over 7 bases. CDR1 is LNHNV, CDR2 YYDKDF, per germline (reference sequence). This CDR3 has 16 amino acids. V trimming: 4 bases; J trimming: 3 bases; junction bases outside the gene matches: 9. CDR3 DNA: TGTGCCACCAGCACCGTGACAGGGACTGGTGGAAACACCATATATTTT. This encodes CATSTVTGTGGNTIYF.

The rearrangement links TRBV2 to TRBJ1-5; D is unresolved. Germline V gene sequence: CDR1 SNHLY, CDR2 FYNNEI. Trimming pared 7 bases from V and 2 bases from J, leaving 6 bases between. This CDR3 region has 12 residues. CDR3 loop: CASKVGNQPQHF. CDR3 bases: TGTGCCAGCAAGGTTGGCAATCAGCCCCAGCATTTT.

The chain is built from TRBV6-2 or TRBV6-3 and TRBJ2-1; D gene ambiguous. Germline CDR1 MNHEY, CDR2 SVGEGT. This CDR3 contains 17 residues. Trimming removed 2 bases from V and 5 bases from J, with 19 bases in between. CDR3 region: CASSYTADPLPDNEQFF. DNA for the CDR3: TGTGCCAGCAGTTACACGGCGGACCCTCTCCCTGACAATGAGCAGTTCTTC.

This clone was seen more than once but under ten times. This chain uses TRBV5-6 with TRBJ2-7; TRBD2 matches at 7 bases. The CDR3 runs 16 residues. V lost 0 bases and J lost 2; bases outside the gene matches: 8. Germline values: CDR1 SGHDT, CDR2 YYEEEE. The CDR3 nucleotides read TGTGCCAGCAGCTTGGCCGGGGCGGGAGTACCCTACGAGCAGTACTTC. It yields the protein CASSLAGAGVPYEQYF. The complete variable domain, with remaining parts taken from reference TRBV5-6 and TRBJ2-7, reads DAGVTQSPTHLIKTRGQQVTLRCSPKSGHDTVSWYQQALGQGPQFIFQYYEEEERQRGNFPDRFSGHQFPNYSSELNVNALLLGDSALYLCASSLAGAGVPYEQYFGPGTRLTVT.

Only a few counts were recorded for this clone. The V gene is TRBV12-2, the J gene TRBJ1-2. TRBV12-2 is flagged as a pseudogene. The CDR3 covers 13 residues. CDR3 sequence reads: CASRFKCSYGYTF. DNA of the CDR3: TGTGCAAGTCGCTTTAAGTGTTCCTATGGCTACACCTTC.

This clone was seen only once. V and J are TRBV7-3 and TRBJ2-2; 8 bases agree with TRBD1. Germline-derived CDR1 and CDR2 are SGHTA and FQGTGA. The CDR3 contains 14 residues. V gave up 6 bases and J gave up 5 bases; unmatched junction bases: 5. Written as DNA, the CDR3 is TGTGCCAGCAGAGTCAGGGGGCGGACCGGGGAGCTGTTTTTT. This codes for CASRVRGRTGELFF.

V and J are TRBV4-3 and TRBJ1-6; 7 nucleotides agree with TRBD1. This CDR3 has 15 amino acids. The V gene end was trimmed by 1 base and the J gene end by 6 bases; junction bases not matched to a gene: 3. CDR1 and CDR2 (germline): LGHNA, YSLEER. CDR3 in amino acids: CASSQAGTVNSPLHF. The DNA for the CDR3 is TGCGCCAGCAGCCAAGCCGGGACAGTTAATTCACCCCTCCACTTT.

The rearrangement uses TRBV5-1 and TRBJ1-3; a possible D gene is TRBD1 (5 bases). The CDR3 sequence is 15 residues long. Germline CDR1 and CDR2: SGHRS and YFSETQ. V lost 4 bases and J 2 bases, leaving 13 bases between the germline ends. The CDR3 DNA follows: TGCGCCAGCAGCCCCGTTGGGGCTACTGGAAACACCATATATTTT. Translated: CASSPVGATGNTIYF. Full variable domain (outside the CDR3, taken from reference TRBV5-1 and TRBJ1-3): KAGVTQTPRYLIKTRGQQVTLSCSPISGHRSVSWYQQTPGQGLQFLFEYFSETQRNKGNFPGRFSGRQFSNSRSEMNVSTLELGDSALYLCASSPVGATGNTIYFGEGSWLTVV.

The CDR3 DNA reads TGTGCCAGCAGACCGGGACTCCTCACAGATACGCAGTATTTT. Protein sequence: CASRPGLLTDTQYF. The rearrangement uses TRBV3-1 (or the pseudogene TRBV3-2) and TRBJ2-3; tentative D call: TRBD2 (6 bases). The CDR3 is 14 amino acids. Germline-derived CDR1 and CDR2 are LGHDT and YNNKEL (reference sequence). V was clipped by 6 bases and J by 2 bases, with 12 bases between them.

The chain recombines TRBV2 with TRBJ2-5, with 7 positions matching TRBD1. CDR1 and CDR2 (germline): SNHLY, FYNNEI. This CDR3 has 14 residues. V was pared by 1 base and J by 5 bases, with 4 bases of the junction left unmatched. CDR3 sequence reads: CASSEERGRETQYF. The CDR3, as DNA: TGTGCCAGCAGTGAAGAGAGGGGGCGGGAGACCCAGTACTTC.

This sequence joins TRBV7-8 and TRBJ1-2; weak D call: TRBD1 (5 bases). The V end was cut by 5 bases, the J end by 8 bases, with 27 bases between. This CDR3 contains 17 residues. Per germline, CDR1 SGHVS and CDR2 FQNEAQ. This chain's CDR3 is CASSLWMGQGAYAGYTF. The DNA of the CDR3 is TGTGCCAGCAGCCTATGGATGGGCCAGGGCGCCTATGCCGGCTACACCTTC.

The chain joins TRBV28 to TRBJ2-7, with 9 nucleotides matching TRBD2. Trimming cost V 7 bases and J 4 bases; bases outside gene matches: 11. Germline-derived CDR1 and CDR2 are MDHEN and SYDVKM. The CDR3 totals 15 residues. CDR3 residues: CASTNRGLASYEQYF. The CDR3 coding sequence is TGTGCCAGCACCAACCGGGGACTAGCTTCTTACGAGCAGTACTTC.

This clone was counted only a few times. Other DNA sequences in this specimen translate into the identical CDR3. The DNA for the CDR3 is TGTGCCAGCTCACCAACGGGAAAGAACTATGGCTACACCTTC. It encodes CASSPTGKNYGYTF. The V and J genes are TRBV18 and TRBJ1-2, with D uncertain. V dropped 2 bases and J dropped 2 bases, with 9 bases sitting between them. Germline CDR1 reads KGHSH; CDR2 reads LQKENI. The CDR3 is 14 amino acids. Full variable domain (outside the CDR3, taken from reference TRBV18 and TRBJ1-2): NAGVMQNPRHLVRRRGQEARLRCSPMKGHSHVYWYRQLPEEGLKFMVYLQKENIIDESGMPKERFSAEFPKEGPSILRIQQVVRGDSAAYFCASSPTGKNYGYTFGSGTRLTVV.

The CDR3 reads CASRGTSYSYEQYF. CDR3 bases: TGTGCCAGCAGGGGGACTAGCTACTCCTACGAGCAGTACTTC. This sequence joins TRBV27 and TRBJ2-7; 9 nucleotides align to TRBD2. The CDR3 extends over 14 amino acids. The germline V gene encodes CDR1 MNHEY and CDR2 SMNVEV (reference sequence). The V segment lost 6 bases and the J segment 0 bases; nucleotides outside the gene matches: 3.

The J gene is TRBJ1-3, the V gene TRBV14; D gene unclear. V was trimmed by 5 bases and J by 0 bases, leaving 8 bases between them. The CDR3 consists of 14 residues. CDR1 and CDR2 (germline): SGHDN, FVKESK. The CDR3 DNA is TGTGCCAGCAGCTGGGGATACTCTGGAAACACCATATATTTT. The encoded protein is CASSWGYSGNTIYF. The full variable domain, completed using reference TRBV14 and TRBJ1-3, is EAGVTQFPSHSVIEKGQTVTLRCDPISGHDNLYWYRRVMGKEIKFLLHFVKESKQDESGMPNNRFLAERTGGTYSTLKVQPAELEDSGVYFCASSWGYSGNTIYFGEGSWLTVV.

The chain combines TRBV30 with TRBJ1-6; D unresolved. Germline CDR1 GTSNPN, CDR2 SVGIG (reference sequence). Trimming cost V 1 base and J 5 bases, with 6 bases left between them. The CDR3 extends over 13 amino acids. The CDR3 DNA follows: TGTGCCTGGAGTGGAGGAAATAATTCACCCCTCCACTTT. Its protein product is CAWSGGNNSPLHF.

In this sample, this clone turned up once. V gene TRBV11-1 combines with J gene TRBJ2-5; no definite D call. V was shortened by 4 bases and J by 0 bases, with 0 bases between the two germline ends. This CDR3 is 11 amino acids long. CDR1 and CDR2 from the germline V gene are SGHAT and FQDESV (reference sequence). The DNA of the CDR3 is TGTGCCAGCAGCTACCAAGAGACCCAGTACTTC. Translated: CASSYQETQYF.

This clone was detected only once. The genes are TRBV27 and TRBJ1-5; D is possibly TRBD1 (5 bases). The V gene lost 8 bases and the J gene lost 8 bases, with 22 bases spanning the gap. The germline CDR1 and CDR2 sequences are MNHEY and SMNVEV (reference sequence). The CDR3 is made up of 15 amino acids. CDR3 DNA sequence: TGTGCCAGCGGCCCCCGGGACCTATATAGGGAGCCCCAGCATTTT. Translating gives CASGPRDLYREPQHF.

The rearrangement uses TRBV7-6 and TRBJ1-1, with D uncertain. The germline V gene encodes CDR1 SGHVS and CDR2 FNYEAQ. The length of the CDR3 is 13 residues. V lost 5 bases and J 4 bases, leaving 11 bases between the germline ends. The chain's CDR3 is CASSPRGSTEAFF. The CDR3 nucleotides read TGTGCCAGCAGCCCACGCGGAAGCACTGAAGCTTTCTTT.

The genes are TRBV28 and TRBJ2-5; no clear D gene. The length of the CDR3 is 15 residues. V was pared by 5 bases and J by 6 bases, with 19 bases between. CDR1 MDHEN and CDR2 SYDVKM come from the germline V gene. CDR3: CASSPPMLQRQTQYF. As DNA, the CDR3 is TGTGCCAGCAGTCCGCCGATGCTACAACGACAGACCCAGTACTTC. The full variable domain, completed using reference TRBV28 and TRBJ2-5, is DVKVTQSSRYLVKRTGEKVFLECVQDMDHENMFWYRQDPGLGLRLIYFSYDVKMKEKGDIPEGYSVSREKKERFSLILESASTNQTSMYLCASSPPMLQRQTQYFGPGTRLLVL.

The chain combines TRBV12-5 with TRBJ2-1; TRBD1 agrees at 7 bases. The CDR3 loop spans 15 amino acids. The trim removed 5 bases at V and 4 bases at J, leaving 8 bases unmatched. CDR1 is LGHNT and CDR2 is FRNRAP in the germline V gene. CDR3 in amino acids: CASGPTGTAYNEQFF. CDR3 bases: TGTGCTAGTGGTCCTACCGGGACAGCTTACAATGAGCAGTTCTTC.

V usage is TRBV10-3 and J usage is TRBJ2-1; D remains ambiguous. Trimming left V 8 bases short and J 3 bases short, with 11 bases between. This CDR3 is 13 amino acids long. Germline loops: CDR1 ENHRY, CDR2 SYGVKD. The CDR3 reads CAIRVADYNEQFF. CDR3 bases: TGTGCCATCCGGGTTGCGGACTACAATGAGCAGTTCTTC.

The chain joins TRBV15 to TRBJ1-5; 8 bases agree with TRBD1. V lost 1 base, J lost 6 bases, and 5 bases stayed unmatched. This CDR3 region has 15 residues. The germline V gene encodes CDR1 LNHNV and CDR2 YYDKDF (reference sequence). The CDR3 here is CATSRVGQGSQPQHF. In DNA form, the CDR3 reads TGTGCCACCAGCAGAGTAGGACAGGGAAGTCAGCCCCAGCATTTT.

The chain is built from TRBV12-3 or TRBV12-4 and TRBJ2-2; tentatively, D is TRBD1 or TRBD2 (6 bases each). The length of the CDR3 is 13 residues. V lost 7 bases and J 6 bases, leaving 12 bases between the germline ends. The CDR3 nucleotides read TGTGCCAGCACCGCAAGGGGGGCCGGGGAGCTGTTTTTT. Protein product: CASTARGAGELFF.

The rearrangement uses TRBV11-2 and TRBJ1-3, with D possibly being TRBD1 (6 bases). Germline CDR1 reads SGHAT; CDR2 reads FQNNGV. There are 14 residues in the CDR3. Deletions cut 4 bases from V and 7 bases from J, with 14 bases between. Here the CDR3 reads CASSSRQAGNTIYF. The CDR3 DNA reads TGTGCCAGCAGCTCACGACAGGCAGGGAACACCATATATTTT.

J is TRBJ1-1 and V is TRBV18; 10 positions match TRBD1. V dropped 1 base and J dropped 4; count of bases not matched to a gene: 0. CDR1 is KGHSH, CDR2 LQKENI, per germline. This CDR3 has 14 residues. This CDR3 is CASSPRDRGTEAFF. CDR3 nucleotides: TGTGCCAGCTCACCACGGGACAGGGGCACTGAAGCTTTCTTT.

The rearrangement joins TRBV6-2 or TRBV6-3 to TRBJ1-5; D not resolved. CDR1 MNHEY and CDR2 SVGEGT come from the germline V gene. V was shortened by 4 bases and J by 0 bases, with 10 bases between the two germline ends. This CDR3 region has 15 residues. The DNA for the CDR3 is TGTGCCAGCAGTTTGTATGGGGATAGCAATCAGCCCCAGCATTTT. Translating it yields CASSLYGDSNQPQHF.

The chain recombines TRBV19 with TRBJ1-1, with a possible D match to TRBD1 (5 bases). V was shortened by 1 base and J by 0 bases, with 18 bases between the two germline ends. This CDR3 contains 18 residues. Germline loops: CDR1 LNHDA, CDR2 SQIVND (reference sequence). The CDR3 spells CASSIVSRVNYMNTEAFF. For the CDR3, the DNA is TGTGCCAGTAGTATAGTGAGCAGGGTGAATTACATGAACACTGAAGCTTTCTTT.

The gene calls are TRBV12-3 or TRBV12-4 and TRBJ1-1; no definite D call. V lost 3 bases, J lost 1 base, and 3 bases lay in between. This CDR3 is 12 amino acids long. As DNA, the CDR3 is TGTGCCAGCAGTTTGGAGAACACTGAAGCTTTCTTT. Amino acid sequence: CASSLENTEAFF.

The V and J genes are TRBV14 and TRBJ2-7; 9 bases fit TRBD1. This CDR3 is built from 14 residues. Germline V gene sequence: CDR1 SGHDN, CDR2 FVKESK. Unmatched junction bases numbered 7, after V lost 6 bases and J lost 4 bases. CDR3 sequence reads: CASSHPGQGYEQYF. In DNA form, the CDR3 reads TGTGCCAGCAGTCATCCGGGACAGGGTTACGAGCAGTACTTC.

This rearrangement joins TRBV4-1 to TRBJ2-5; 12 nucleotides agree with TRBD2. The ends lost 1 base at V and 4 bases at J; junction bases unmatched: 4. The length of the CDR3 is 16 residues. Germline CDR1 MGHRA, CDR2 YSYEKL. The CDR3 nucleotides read TGCGCCAGCAGCCAAGTTCTAGCGGGAGGGCGAGAGACCCAGTACTTC. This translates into CASSQVLAGGRETQYF.